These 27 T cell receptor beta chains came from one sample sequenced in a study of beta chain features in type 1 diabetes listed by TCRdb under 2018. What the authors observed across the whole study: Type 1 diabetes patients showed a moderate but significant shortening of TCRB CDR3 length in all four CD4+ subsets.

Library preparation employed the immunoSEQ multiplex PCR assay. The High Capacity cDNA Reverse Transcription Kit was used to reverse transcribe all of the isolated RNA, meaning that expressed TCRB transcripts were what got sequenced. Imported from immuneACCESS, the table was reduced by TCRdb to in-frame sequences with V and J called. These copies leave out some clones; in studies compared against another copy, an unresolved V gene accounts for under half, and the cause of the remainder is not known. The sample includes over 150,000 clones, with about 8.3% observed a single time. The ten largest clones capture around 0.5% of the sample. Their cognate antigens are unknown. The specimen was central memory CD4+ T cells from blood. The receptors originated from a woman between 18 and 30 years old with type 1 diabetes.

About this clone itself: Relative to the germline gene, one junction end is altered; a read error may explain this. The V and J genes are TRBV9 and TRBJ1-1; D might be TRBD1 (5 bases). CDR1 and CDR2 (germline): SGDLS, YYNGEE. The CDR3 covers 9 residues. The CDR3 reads CASSVTVRF. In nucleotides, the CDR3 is TGTGCCAGCAGCGTGACAGTTCGTTTT.

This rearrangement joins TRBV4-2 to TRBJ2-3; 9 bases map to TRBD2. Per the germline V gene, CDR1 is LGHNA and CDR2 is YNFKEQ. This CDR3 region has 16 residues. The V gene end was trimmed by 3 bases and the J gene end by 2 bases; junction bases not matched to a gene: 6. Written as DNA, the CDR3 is TGTGCCAGCAGCCAGGAACTAGCGGGTGTCACAGATACGCAGTATTTT. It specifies CASSQELAGVTDTQYF.

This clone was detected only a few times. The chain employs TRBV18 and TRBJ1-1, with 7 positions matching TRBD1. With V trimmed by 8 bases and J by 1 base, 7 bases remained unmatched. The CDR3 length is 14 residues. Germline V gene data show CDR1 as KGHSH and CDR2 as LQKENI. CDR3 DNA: TGTGCCAGCACGATACCAGGGGGGAACACTGAAGCTTTCTTT. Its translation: CASTIPGGNTEAFF. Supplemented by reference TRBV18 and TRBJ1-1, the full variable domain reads NAGVMQNPRHLVRRRGQEARLRCSPMKGHSHVYWYRQLPEEGLKFMVYLQKENIIDESGMPKERFSAEFPKEGPSILRIQQVVRGDSAAYFCASTIPGGNTEAFFGQGTRLTVV.

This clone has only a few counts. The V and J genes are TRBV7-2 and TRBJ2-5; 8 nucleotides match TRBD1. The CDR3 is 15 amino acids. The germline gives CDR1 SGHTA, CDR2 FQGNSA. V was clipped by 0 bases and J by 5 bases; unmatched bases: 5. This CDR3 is CASSLAGQGWETQYF. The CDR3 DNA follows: TGTGCCAGCAGCTTAGCTGGACAGGGTTGGGAGACCCAGTACTTC.

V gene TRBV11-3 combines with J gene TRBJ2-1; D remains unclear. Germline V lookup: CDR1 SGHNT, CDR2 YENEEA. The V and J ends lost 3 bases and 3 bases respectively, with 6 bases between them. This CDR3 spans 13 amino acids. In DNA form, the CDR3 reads TGTGCCAGCAGCTTCGATAGCTACAATGAGCAGTTCTTC. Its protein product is CASSFDSYNEQFF.

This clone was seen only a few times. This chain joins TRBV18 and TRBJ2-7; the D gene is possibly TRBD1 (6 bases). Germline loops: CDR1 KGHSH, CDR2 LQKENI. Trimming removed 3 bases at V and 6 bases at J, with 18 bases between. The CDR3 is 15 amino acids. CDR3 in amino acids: CASSPTQDSFGEQYF. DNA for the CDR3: TGTGCCAGCTCACCCACCCAGGACAGTTTCGGCGAGCAGTACTTC. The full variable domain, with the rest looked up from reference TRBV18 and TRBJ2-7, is NAGVMQNPRHLVRRRGQEARLRCSPMKGHSHVYWYRQLPEEGLKFMVYLQKENIIDESGMPKERFSAEFPKEGPSILRIQQVVRGDSAAYFCASSPTQDSFGEQYFGPGTRLTVT.

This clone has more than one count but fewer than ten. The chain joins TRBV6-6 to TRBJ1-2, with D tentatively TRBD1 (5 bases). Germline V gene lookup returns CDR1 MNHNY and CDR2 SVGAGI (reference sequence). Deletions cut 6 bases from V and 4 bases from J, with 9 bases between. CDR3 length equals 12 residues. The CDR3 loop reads CASRGAVYGYTF. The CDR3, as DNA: TGTGCCAGCAGAGGGGCGGTCTATGGCTACACCTTC.

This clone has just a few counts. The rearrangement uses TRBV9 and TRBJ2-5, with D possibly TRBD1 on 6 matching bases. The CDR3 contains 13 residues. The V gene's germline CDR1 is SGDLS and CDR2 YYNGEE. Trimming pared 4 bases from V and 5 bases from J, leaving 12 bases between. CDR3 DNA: TGTGCCAGCAGCCAGCAAAGGGGGGAGACCCAGTACTTC. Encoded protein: CASSQQRGETQYF.

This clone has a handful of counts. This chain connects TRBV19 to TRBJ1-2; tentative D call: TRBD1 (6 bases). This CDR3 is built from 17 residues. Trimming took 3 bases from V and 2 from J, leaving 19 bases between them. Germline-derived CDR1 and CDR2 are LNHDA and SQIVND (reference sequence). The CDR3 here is CASSIGGRGSTNYGYTF. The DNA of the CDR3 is TGTGCCAGTAGTATTGGAGGCAGGGGTTCCACCAACTATGGCTACACCTTC.

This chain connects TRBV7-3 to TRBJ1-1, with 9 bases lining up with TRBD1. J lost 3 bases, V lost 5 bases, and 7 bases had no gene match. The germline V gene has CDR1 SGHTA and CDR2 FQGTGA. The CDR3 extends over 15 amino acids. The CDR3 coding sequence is TGTGCCAGCAGCCGCGGGACAGGGAGATACACTGAAGCTTTCTTT. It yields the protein CASSRGTGRYTEAFF.

In DNA, the CDR3 is TGTGCCAGTAGTCCCCGACTGACGGGAGGTATGGAGACCCAGTACTTC. This codes for CASSPRLTGGMETQYF. The rearrangement joins TRBV19 to TRBJ2-5; 7 bases are a match to TRBD2. The CDR3 covers 16 residues. V lost 5 bases to trimming and J lost 5 bases; unmatched junction nucleotides: 14. Germline lookup yields CDR1 LNHDA and CDR2 SQIVND (reference sequence).

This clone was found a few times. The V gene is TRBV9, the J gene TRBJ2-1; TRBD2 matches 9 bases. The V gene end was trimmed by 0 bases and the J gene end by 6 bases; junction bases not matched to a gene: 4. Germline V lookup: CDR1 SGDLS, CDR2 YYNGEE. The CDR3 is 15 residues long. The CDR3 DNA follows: TGTGCCAGCAGCGTAGTCCTAGCGGGACCCAATGAGCAGTTCTTC. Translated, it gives CASSVVLAGPNEQFF.

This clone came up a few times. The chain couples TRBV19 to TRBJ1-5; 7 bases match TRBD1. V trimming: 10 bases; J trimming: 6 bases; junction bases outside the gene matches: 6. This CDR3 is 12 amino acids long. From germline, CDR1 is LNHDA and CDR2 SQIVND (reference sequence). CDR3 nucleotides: TGTGCCACCGAAGGACAGGTTCAGCCCCAGCATTTT. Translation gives CATEGQVQPQHF.

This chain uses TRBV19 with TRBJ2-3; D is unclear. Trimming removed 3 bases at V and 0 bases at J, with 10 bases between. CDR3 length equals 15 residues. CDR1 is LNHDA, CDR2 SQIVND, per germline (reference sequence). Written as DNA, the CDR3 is TGTGCCAGTAGTATCGACTTCCCTAGCACAGATACGCAGTATTTT. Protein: CASSIDFPSTDTQYF. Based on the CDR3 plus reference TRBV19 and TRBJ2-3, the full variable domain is DGGITQSPKYLFRKEGQNVTLSCEQNLNHDAMYWYRQDPGQGLRLIYYSQIVNDFQKGDIAEGYSVSREKKESFPLTVTSAQKNPTAFYLCASSIDFPSTDTQYFGPGTRLTVL.

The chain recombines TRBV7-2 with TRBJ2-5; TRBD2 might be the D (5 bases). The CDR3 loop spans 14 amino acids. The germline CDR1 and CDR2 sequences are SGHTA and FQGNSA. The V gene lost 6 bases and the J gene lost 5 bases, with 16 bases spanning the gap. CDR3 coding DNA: TGTGCCAGCAGACGCGATCGAGGCGGGGAGACCCAGTACTTC. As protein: CASRRDRGGETQYF.

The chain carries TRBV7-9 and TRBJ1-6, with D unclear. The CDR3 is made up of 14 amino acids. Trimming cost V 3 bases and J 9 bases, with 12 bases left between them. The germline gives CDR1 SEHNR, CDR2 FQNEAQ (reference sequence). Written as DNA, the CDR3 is TGTGCCAGCAGCTTCTGGTCCGGCGGTTCACCCCTCCACTTT. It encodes CASSFWSGGSPLHF.

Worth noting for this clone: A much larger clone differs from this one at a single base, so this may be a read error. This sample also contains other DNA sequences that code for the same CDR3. In DNA form, the CDR3 reads TGTGCCAGCAGAAGGGACAGCTACGAGCAGTACTTC. It encodes CASRRDSYEQYF. The chain carries TRBV7-9 and TRBJ2-7, with TRBD1 matching over 7 bases. V shed 6 bases and J 3 bases; nucleotides not matched to a gene: 2. Per the germline V gene, CDR1 is SEHNR and CDR2 is FQNEAQ (reference sequence). CDR3 size: 12 residues.

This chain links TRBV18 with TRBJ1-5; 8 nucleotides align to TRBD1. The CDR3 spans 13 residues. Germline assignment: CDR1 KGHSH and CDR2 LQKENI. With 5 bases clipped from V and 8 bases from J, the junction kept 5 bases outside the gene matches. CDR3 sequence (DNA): TGTGCCAGCTCAGCCGACAGGGGTGAGCCCCAGCATTTT. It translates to CASSADRGEPQHF.

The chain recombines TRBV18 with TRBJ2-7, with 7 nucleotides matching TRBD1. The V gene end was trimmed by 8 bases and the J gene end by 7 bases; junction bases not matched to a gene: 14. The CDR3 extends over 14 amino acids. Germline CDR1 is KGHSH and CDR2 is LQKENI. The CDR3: CASDRGQAGEEQYF. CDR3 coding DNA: TGTGCCAGCGACAGAGGACAGGCTGGTGAAGAGCAGTACTTC.

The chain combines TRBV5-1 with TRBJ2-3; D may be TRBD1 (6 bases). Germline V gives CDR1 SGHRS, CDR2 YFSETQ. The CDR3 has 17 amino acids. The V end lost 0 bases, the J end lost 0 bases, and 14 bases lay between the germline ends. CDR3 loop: CASSLGQQGSSTDTQYF. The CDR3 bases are TGCGCCAGCAGCTTGGGACAACAGGGATCTAGCACAGATACGCAGTATTTT. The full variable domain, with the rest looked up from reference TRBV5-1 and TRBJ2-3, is KAGVTQTPRYLIKTRGQQVTLSCSPISGHRSVSWYQQTPGQGLQFLFEYFSETQRNKGNFPGRFSGRQFSNSRSEMNVSTLELGDSALYLCASSLGQQGSSTDTQYFGPGTRLTVL.

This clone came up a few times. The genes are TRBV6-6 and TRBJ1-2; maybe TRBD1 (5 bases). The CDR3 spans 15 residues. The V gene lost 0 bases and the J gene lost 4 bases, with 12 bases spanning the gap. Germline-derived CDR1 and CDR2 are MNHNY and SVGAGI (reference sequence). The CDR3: CASSYSAGWGYGYTF. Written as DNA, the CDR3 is TGTGCCAGCAGTTACTCTGCAGGGTGGGGCTATGGCTACACCTTC.

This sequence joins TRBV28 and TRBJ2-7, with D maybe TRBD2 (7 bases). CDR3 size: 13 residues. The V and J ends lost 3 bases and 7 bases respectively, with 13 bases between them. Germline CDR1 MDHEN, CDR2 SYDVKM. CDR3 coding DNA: TGTGCCAGCAGTTTCCGGGGGGCTTTGGAGCAGTACTTC. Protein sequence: CASSFRGALEQYF.

CDR3 protein: CASSSGTGNQPQHF. The CDR3 coding sequence is TGTGCCAGCTCATCCGGGACAGGTAATCAGCCCCAGCATTTT. The genes are TRBV18 and TRBJ1-5; 8 bases match TRBD1. This CDR3 has 14 residues. CDR1 and CDR2 from the germline V gene are KGHSH and LQKENI. Trimming at V came to 5 bases and at J to 4 bases, leaving 4 bases not matched to a gene.

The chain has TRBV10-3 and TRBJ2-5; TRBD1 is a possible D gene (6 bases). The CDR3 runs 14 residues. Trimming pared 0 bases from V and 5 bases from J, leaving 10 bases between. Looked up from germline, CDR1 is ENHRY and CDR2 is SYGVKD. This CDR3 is CAISESSGVETQYF. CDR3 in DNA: TGTGCCATCAGTGAGTCTTCAGGGGTGGAGACCCAGTACTTC.

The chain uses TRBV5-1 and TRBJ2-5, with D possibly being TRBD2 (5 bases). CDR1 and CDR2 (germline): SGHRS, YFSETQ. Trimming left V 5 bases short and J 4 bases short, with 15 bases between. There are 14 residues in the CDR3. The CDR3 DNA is TGCGCCAGCAGATTGACGGGGTCAGGAGAGACCCAGTACTTC. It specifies CASRLTGSGETQYF.

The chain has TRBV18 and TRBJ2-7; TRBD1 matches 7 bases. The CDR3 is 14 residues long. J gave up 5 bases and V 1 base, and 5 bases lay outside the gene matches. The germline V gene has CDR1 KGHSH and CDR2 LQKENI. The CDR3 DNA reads TGTGCCAGCTCACCACACAGGGGAAACGACGAGCAGTACTTC. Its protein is CASSPHRGNDEQYF.

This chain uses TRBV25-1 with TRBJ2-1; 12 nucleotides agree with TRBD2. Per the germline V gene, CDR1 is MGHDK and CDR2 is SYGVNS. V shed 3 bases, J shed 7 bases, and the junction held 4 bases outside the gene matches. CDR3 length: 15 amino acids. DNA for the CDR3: TGTGCCAGCAGTGAGCCCGGACTAGCGGGGAATGAGCAGTTCTTC. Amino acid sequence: CASSEPGLAGNEQFF.